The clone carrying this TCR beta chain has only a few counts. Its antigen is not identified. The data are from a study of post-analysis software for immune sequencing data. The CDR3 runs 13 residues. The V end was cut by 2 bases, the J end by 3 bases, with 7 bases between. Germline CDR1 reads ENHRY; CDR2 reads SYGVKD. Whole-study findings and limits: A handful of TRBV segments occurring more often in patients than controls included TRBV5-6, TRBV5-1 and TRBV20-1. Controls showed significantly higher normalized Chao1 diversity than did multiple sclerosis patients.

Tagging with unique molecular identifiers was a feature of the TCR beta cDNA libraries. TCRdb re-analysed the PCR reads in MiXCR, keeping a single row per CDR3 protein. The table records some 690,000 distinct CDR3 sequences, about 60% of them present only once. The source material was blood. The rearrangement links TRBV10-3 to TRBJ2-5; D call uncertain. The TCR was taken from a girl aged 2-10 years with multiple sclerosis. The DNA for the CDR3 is TGTGCCATCAGTGAGCCGCCTGAAGAGACCCAGTACTTC. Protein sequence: CAISEPPEETQYF.